Below, 25 T cell receptor beta chains from the same sample are listed, as sequenced in a study of blood T cell repertoires in COVID-19. Method: immunoSEQ multiplex PCR; TCRdb's copy keeps in-frame clones and lacks some. The sample has more than 150,000 clones, about 86% seen once. Sequencing was performed on peripheral blood. These receptors all stem from a man aged 25 to 40 with active or convalescent COVID-19.

The chain is built from TRBV12-3 or TRBV12-4 and TRBJ2-3; the match to TRBD2 covers 8 bases. The V and J ends lost 5 bases and 5 bases, in that order; junction bases with no gene match: 3. This CDR3 spans 13 amino acids. CDR3 residues: CASSRGLEDTQYF. The CDR3 nucleotides are TGTGCCAGCAGTAGGGGACTAGAAGATACGCAGTATTTT.

This rearrangement joins TRBV11-2 to TRBJ2-5; no firm D call. The CDR3 covers 13 residues. Per the germline V gene, CDR1 is SGHAT and CDR2 is FQNNGV. V was pared by 5 bases and J by 5 bases, with 12 bases between. The CDR3 nucleotides read TGTGCCAGCAGCCCTTGGGTCGGGGAGACCCAGTACTTC. It specifies CASSPWVGETQYF. The whole variable domain, filled in from reference TRBV11-2 and TRBJ2-5, reads EAGVAQSPRYKIIEKRQSVAFWCNPISGHATLYWYQQILGQGPKLLIQFQNNGVVDDSQLPKDRFSAERLKGVDSTLKIQPAKLEDSAVYLCASSPWVGETQYFGPGTRLLVL.

The chain links TRBV6-5 to TRBJ2-7; D might be TRBD2 (6 bases). The germline V gene has CDR1 MNHEY and CDR2 SVGAGI. Trimming left V 0 bases short and J 4 bases short, with 13 bases between. CDR3 length: 15 residues. The CDR3 reads CASSYSRGIAYEQYF. The CDR3 DNA sequence: TGTGCCAGCAGTTACTCTCGGGGGATAGCTTACGAGCAGTACTTC.

V gene TRBV7-6 combines with J gene TRBJ2-3; D is unresolved. The CDR3 totals 16 residues. V lost 5 bases and J 8 bases, leaving 23 bases between the germline ends. CDR1 and CDR2 (germline): SGHVS, FNYEAQ. CDR3: CASSLLSFDSATTQYF. CDR3 bases: TGTGCCAGCAGCCTGCTATCCTTTGATAGTGCCACTACGCAGTATTTT.

The count of this clone is one. The chain links TRBV5-1 to TRBJ2-1; tentatively, D is TRBD1 (5 bases). Between the trimmed V and J ends, which lost 2 bases and 3 bases, there was a span of 6 bases. The CDR3 extends over 13 amino acids. Looked up from germline, CDR1 is SGHRS and CDR2 is YFSETQ. Here the CDR3 reads CASSFDSYNEQFF. As DNA, the CDR3 is TGCGCCAGCAGCTTCGACAGCTACAATGAGCAGTTCTTC.

The chain employs TRBV10-3 and TRBJ1-6; 7 bases match TRBD1. The CDR3 loop spans 13 amino acids. Trimming at V came to 10 bases and at J to 7 bases, leaving 7 bases not matched to a gene. Germline V gene lookup returns CDR1 ENHRY and CDR2 SYGVKD. The CDR3 region has the DNA TGTGCCACCGCCGGACAGGAGAATTCACCCCTCCACTTT. Its translation: CATAGQENSPLHF.

The CDR3 spells CASSYSIQTYNEQFF. The DNA for the CDR3 is TGTGCCAGCAGTTACTCGATTCAGACATACAATGAGCAGTTCTTC. V usage is TRBV6-6 and J usage is TRBJ2-1; unclear D gene. This CDR3 contains 15 residues. Trimming left V 0 bases short and J 4 bases short, with 10 bases between. CDR1 and CDR2 from the germline V gene are MNHNY and SVGAGI (reference sequence).

The chain has TRBV5-1 and TRBJ1-1, with 12 bases identical to TRBD1. V shed 4 bases, J shed 3 bases, and the junction held 10 bases outside the gene matches. Germline assignment: CDR1 SGHRS and CDR2 YFSETQ. The CDR3 has 17 residues. CDR3 amino acids: CASSPGQGALSHTEAFF. As DNA, the CDR3 is TGCGCCAGCAGCCCGGGACAGGGGGCTTTGTCTCACACTGAAGCTTTCTTT.

The rearrangement joins TRBV27 to TRBJ1-1; D unclear. Trimming took 2 bases from V and 6 from J, leaving 10 bases between them. The germline V gene has CDR1 MNHEY and CDR2 SMNVEV (reference sequence). This CDR3 contains 13 residues. CDR3 region: CASSLADRAEAFF. Written as DNA, the CDR3 is TGTGCCAGCAGTTTAGCCGACCGGGCTGAAGCTTTCTTT.

The chain is built from TRBV4-1 and TRBJ1-4; no clear D. The germline V gene has CDR1 MGHRA and CDR2 YSYEKL. This CDR3 contains 15 residues. V gave up 1 base and J gave up 5 bases, with 11 bases separating them. For the CDR3, the DNA is TGCGCCAGCAGCCAAGTCGAGGGTAGGAATGAAAAACTGTTTTTT. The encoded protein is CASSQVEGRNEKLFF.

The genes are TRBV6-2 or TRBV6-3 and TRBJ2-1; TRBD2 aligns across 11 bases. CDR3 length equals 16 residues. Germline CDR1 and CDR2: MNHEY and SVGEGT. The V segment lost 6 bases and the J segment 0 bases; nucleotides outside the gene matches: 4. CDR3 sequence reads: CASSLGLAGSYNEQFF. The CDR3 DNA sequence: TGTGCCAGCAGCCTAGGACTAGCGGGCTCCTACAATGAGCAGTTCTTC.

This clone was counted once. V is TRBV3-1 (or the pseudogene TRBV3-2) and J is TRBJ1-1, with D possibly being TRBD1 (5 bases). Between the trimmed V and J ends, which lost 0 bases and 5 bases, there was a span of 13 bases. CDR1 and CDR2 from the germline V gene are LGHDT and YNNKEL (reference sequence). The CDR3 is 15 amino acids. CDR3 sequence: CASSQDQGSSTEAFF. The CDR3 DNA sequence: TGTGCCAGCAGCCAAGACCAGGGTTCGTCTACTGAAGCTTTCTTT.

V is TRBV24-1 and J is TRBJ1-1, with 7 positions matching TRBD1. The CDR3 contains 13 residues. CDR1 is KGHDR, CDR2 SFDVKD, per germline. The V gene end was trimmed by 9 bases and the J gene end by 1 base; junction bases not matched to a gene: 4. The CDR3 loop is CATRRGTNTEAFF. CDR3 nucleotide sequence: TGTGCCACCCGCAGGGGGACGAACACTGAAGCTTTCTTT.

The chain recombines TRBV19 with TRBJ1-1; D not certain. The CDR3 runs to 17 residues. Germline values: CDR1 LNHDA, CDR2 SQIVND (reference sequence). The V and J ends lost 9 bases and 0 bases respectively, with 23 bases between them. The CDR3: CASKRLRDKYMNTEAFF. The CDR3 region has the DNA TGTGCCAGCAAACGACTCCGCGATAAATACATGAACACTGAAGCTTTCTTT.

V and J are TRBV2 and TRBJ2-7; D gene unclear. This CDR3 spans 13 amino acids. In germline, CDR1 is SNHLY, CDR2 FYNNEI. The V gene lost 8 bases and the J gene lost 3 bases, with 14 bases spanning the gap. This chain's CDR3 is CASELQRGYEQYF. For the CDR3, the DNA is TGTGCCAGCGAGCTTCAGCGAGGCTACGAGCAGTACTTC.

The chain employs TRBV10-3 and TRBJ1-6; weak D call: TRBD1 (5 bases). Per germline, CDR1 ENHRY and CDR2 SYGVKD. The V and J ends lost 4 bases and 12 bases respectively, with 7 bases between them. The CDR3 loop spans 11 amino acids. The CDR3 DNA reads TGTGCCATCAGTGGGGGGGGACCCCTCCACTTT. Its protein product is CAISGGGPLHF.

The J gene is TRBJ1-1, the V gene TRBV7-9; D perhaps matches TRBD1 (5 bases). The V gene's germline CDR1 is SEHNR and CDR2 FQNEAQ (reference sequence). CDR3 length: 14 amino acids. Trimming pared 1 base from V and 4 bases from J, leaving 10 bases between. CDR3 sequence: CASSLVGGGTEAFF. CDR3 DNA: TGTGCCAGCAGCTTAGTCGGGGGTGGCACTGAAGCTTTCTTT.

The chain links TRBV4-1 to TRBJ1-2; D gene ambiguous. The CDR3 contains 14 residues. With 3 bases removed from V and 4 bases from J, the gap between germline ends came to 12 bases. Germline lookup yields CDR1 MGHRA and CDR2 YSYEKL. In nucleotides, the CDR3 is TGCGCCAGCAGCCAGGAAGAGGCGCTCTATGGCTACACCTTC. This encodes CASSQEEALYGYTF.

CDR3 sequence reads: CASSQGRAGGALWDEQFF. For the CDR3, the DNA is TGCGCCAGCAGCCAAGGTCGGGCGGGGGGCGCCCTTTGGGATGAGCAGTTCTTC. V gene TRBV4-1 combines with J gene TRBJ2-1; 8 bases are shared with TRBD2. The CDR3 consists of 18 residues. Losses at the gene ends were 1 base for V and 8 bases for J; bases not matched to a gene: 16. In germline, CDR1 is MGHRA, CDR2 YSYEKL.

The table lists this clone with a count of one. The V gene is TRBV5-1, the J gene TRBJ1-3; a possible D gene is TRBD1 (6 bases). V gave up 7 bases and J gave up 2 bases, with 13 bases separating them. Germline V lookup: CDR1 SGHRS, CDR2 YFSETQ. The CDR3 has 14 amino acids. For the CDR3, the DNA is TGCGCCAGCCGCGAGGGGGTAACTGGAAACACCATATATTTT. This gives the protein CASREGVTGNTIYF.

In this sample, this clone turned up once. This chain uses TRBV24-1 with TRBJ2-1; TRBD2 matches at 11 bases. J lost 9 bases, V lost 4 bases, and 13 bases had no gene match. This CDR3 contains 17 residues. Germline V lookup: CDR1 KGHDR, CDR2 SFDVKD. CDR3 residues: CATSDLPGTSGVGEQFF. CDR3 sequence (DNA): TGTGCCACCAGTGACCTTCCCGGGACTAGCGGAGTAGGTGAGCAGTTCTTC.

The rearrangement joins TRBV19 to TRBJ1-6, with a weak D call TRBD1 (6 bases). Trimming cost V 7 bases and J 8 bases, with 15 bases left between them. CDR1 is LNHDA and CDR2 is SQIVND in the germline V gene (reference sequence). The CDR3 covers 14 residues. CDR3 loop: CASMIGDKDSPLHF. The CDR3 nucleotides are TGTGCCAGTATGATTGGGGACAAGGATTCACCCCTCCACTTT.

A word on this clone: A much larger clone differs by one base, so this may be a read error. The J gene is TRBJ1-1, the V gene TRBV9, with 7 positions matching TRBD1. CDR1 and CDR2 from the germline V gene are SGDLS and YYNGEE. The CDR3 has 14 amino acids. V gave up 5 bases and J gave up 0 bases; unmatched junction bases: 4. Written as DNA, the CDR3 is TGTGCCAGCAGACCGGGACAGATGAACACTGAAGCTTTCTTT. Translating gives CASRPGQMNTEAFF. Combining the CDR3 with reference TRBV9 and TRBJ1-1 gives the whole variable domain DSGVTQTPKHLITATGQRVTLRCSPRSGDLSVYWYQQSLDQGLQFLIQYYNGEERAKGNILERFSAQQFPDLHSELNLSSLELGDSALYFCASRPGQMNTEAFFGQGTRLTVV.

The CDR3 region is CASSPTGLAKNIQYF. In DNA form, the CDR3 reads TGTGCCAGCAGCCCGACAGGCCTAGCCAAAAACATTCAGTACTTC. V is TRBV6-2 or TRBV6-3 and J is TRBJ2-4, with TRBD1 as a possible D gene (6 bases). This CDR3 spans 15 amino acids. V was trimmed by 6 bases and J by 0 bases, leaving 12 bases between them. Germline V gene lookup returns CDR1 MNHEY and CDR2 SVGEGT.

The genes are TRBV28 and TRBJ2-6; 7 nucleotides agree with TRBD2. The CDR3 length is 17 residues. The V segment lost 4 bases and the J segment 2 bases; nucleotides outside the gene matches: 8. The V gene's germline CDR1 is MDHEN and CDR2 SYDVKM. The CDR3 spells CASSSTMAGAGANVLTF. For the CDR3, the DNA is TGTGCCAGCAGTTCCACTATGGCGGGGGCTGGGGCCAACGTCCTGACTTTC.